These T cell receptor beta chains were read from a single sample in a study of early T cells in non-severe SARS-CoV-2 infection. TCRdb re-analysed the 5' RACE reads in MiXCR, keeping a single row per CDR3 protein. Of about 66,000 distinct CDR3 sequences listed, approximately 9.1% are singletons. Sequenced sample: whole blood. Receptors originate from an adult who was a healthcare worker with PCR-confirmed SARS-CoV-2 infection or an uninfected control (not recorded which). Both conserved end residues are part of each CDR3. Fields, in order: D gene, V gene, clone size, J gene, CDR3 protein, CDR3 DNA. D genes are given only for firm matches. Size tells how often a clone was seen (once, few, many) or the class of an expanded clone, and some rows leave it out.

D: TRBD2; V: TRBV11-2; size: few; J: TRBJ2-1; CDR3: CASSPFLAARYNEQFF; DNA: TGTGCCAGCAGCCCGTTCCTAGCGGCGCGATACAATGAGCAGTTCTTC
D: TRBD2; V: TRBV5-5; size: few; J: TRBJ2-1; CDR3: CASSRLAGGGVSYNEQFF; DNA: TGTGCCAGCAGCCGACTAGCGGGAGGTGGAGTCTCCTACAATGAGCAGTTCTTC
D: TRBD2; V: TRBV11-2; size: many; J: TRBJ2-7; CDR3: CASSSIAGVQYEQYF; DNA: TGTGCCAGCAGCTCAATAGCGGGAGTACAATACGAGCAGTACTTC
D: .; V: TRBV5-1; size: many; J: TRBJ2-7; CDR3: CASRSGTETYEQYF; DNA: TGCGCCAGCAGGTCCGGGACCGAAACCTACGAGCAGTACTTC
D: .; V: TRBV4-2; size: few; J: TRBJ2-7; CDR3: CASSQEGGPYYEQYF; DNA: TGTGCCAGCAGCCAAGAAGGCGGACCCTACTACGAGCAGTACTTC
D: TRBD2; V: TRBV20-1; size: many; J: TRBJ2-3; CDR3: CSTRAGLPSTDTQYF; DNA: TGCAGTACTAGAGCGGGACTACCGAGCACAGATACGCAGTATTTT
D: TRBD2; V: TRBV7-2; size: .; J: TRBJ2-3; CDR3: CASSPRGSGRGDTQYF; DNA: TGTGCCAGCAGCCCCCGCGGTAGCGGGAGAGGAGATACGCAGTATTTT
D: .; V: TRBV9; size: .; J: TRBJ1-3; CDR3: CASSVSPRQVAGNTIYF; DNA: TGTGCCAGCAGCGTATCCCCCAGACAGGTAGCCGGAAACACCATATATTTT
D: .; V: TRBV29-1; size: few; J: TRBJ2-7; CDR3: CSASGQGPALSYEQYF; DNA: TGCAGCGCATCGGGGCAGGGCCCTGCCCTCTCCTACGAGCAGTACTTC
D: .; V: TRBV20-1; size: many; J: TRBJ1-4; CDR3: CSARRSSGANEKLFF; DNA: TGCAGTGCTAGGCGGAGCTCAGGTGCTAATGAAAAACTGTTTTTT
D: TRBD1; V: TRBV6-5; size: few; J: TRBJ2-2; CDR3: CASSHDRDAGELFF; DNA: TGTGCCAGCAGTCATGACAGGGACGCCGGGGAGCTGTTTTTT
D: TRBD2; V: TRBV18; size: many; J: TRBJ2-7; CDR3: CASSPSGTSEHEQYF; DNA: TGTGCCAGCTCTCCCTCCGGGACTAGCGAGCACGAGCAGTACTTC
D: TRBD1; V: TRBV6-5; size: .; J: TRBJ2-1; CDR3: CASSYSGTGGWSPKSHEQFF; DNA: TGTGCCAGCAGTTACTCCGGGACAGGGGGCTGGAGCCCAAAGTCCCATGAGCAGTTCTTC
D: .; V: TRBV20-1; size: many; J: TRBJ2-7; CDR3: CSAGEGVSIEYF; DNA: TGCAGTGCGGGAGAGGGGGTGTCTATCGAGTACTTC
D: TRBD2; V: TRBV20-1; size: few; J: TRBJ2-5; CDR3: CSAPQPGLPKETQYF; DNA: TGCAGTGCACCCCAGCCGGGACTACCCAAAGAGACCCAGTACTTC
D: .; V: TRBV29-1; size: .; J: TRBJ2-1; CDR3: CSTPGTGRYEQFF; DNA: TGCAGCACCCCCGGGACTGGGAGGTATGAGCAGTTCTTC
D: TRBD2; V: TRBV7-9; size: few; J: TRBJ2-7; CDR3: CASRKSGSPEQYF; DNA: TGTGCCAGCAGAAAGAGCGGGAGCCCCGAGCAGTACTTC
D: .; V: TRBV12-3/TRBV12-4; size: many; J: TRBJ1-3; CDR3: CASSTQGTTIYF; DNA: TGTGCCAGCAGTACTCAGGGGACAACCATATATTTT
D: .; V: TRBV5-5; size: .; J: TRBJ2-1; CDR3: CASSLGASVNEQFF; DNA: TGTGCCAGCAGCTTGGGGGCTAGCGTCAATGAGCAGTTCTTC
D: .; V: TRBV7-2; size: few; J: TRBJ2-7; CDR3: CASSLVTIYEQYF; DNA: TGTGCCAGCAGCTTAGTGACTATCTACGAGCAGTACTTC
D: .; V: TRBV20-1; size: .; J: TRBJ2-7; CDR3: CSVMGRGSYEQYF; DNA: TGCAGTGTGATGGGACGAGGAAGTTACGAGCAGTACTTC
D: TRBD1; V: TRBV5-1; size: many; J: TRBJ1-4; CDR3: CASSSGQGNEKLFF; DNA: TGCGCCAGCAGCTCCGGACAGGGAAATGAAAAACTGTTTTTT
D: .; V: TRBV7-6; size: many; J: TRBJ2-7; CDR3: CASSATTGAYEQYF; DNA: TGTGCCAGCAGCGCCACGACAGGCGCCTACGAGCAGTACTTC
D: .; V: TRBV11-2; size: .; J: TRBJ2-2; CDR3: CASSGQSNTGELFF; DNA: TGTGCCAGCAGCGGACAGTCGAACACCGGGGAGCTGTTTTTT
D: TRBD2; V: TRBV24-1; size: .; J: TRBJ2-7; CDR3: CATSDFGLAGVVVQYF; DNA: TGTGCCACCAGTGATTTTGGGCTAGCGGGAGTGGTGGTGCAGTACTTC
D: .; V: TRBV4-1; size: many; J: TRBJ2-1; CDR3: CASSLRAEAVTQGEQFF; DNA: TGCGCCAGCAGCCTTCGGGCGGAAGCGGTCACCCAGGGTGAGCAGTTCTTC
D: .; V: TRBV3-1; size: .; J: TRBJ2-7; CDR3: CASSPTGGSSYEQYF; DNA: TGTGCCAGCAGCCCGACCGGAGGGAGCTCCTACGAGCAGTACTTC
D: TRBD1; V: TRBV18; size: many; J: TRBJ1-2; CDR3: CASSPTSGQGDYGYTF; DNA: TGTGCCAGCTCACCGACCTCCGGACAGGGCGACTATGGCTACACCTTC
D: .; V: TRBV7-9; size: few; J: TRBJ2-3; CDR3: CASSLGLSTDTQYF; DNA: TGTGCCAGCAGCTTAGGACTAAGCACAGATACGCAGTATTTT
D: .; V: TRBV9; size: many; J: TRBJ1-2; CDR3: CASSVSESYGYTF; DNA: TGTGCCAGCAGCGTGTCGGAGAGCTATGGCTACACCTTC
D: .; V: TRBV15; size: medium-sized; J: TRBJ2-3; CDR3: CATSRDWAGDTQYF; DNA: TGTGCCACCAGCAGAGATTGGGCGGGAGATACGCAGTATTTT
D: .; V: TRBV23-1; size: many; J: TRBJ2-1; CDR3: CASRHLAQAYNEQFF; DNA: TGCGCCAGCAGACACTTAGCCCAGGCCTACAATGAGCAGTTCTTC
D: TRBD2; V: TRBV14; size: .; J: TRBJ2-1; CDR3: CASSQVGAGVYNEQFF; DNA: TGTGCCAGCAGCCAAGTGGGAGCGGGAGTTTACAATGAGCAGTTCTTC
D: .; V: TRBV20-1; size: .; J: TRBJ2-3; CDR3: CSARDALDLYTQYF; DNA: TGCAGTGCTAGAGATGCCCTAGATCTGTATACGCAGTATTTT
D: .; V: TRBV18; size: few; J: TRBJ1-1; CDR3: CASSPSNTEAFF; DNA: TGTGCCAGCTCACCTTCTAACACTGAAGCTTTCTTT
D: .; V: TRBV2; size: few; J: TRBJ1-5; CDR3: CASTWNEGNQPQHF; DNA: TGTGCCAGCACCTGGAACGAGGGGAATCAGCCCCAGCATTTT
D: TRBD1; V: TRBV4-3; size: few; J: TRBJ1-1; CDR3: CASSLDRGSLNTEAFF; DNA: TGCGCCAGCAGCCTCGACAGGGGGTCCCTGAACACTGAAGCTTTCTTT
D: TRBD1; V: TRBV5-4; size: few; J: TRBJ2-1; CDR3: CASSLDRGSEQFF; DNA: TGTGCCAGCAGCTTGGACAGGGGGTCTGAGCAGTTCTTC
D: .; V: TRBV7-2; size: .; J: TRBJ1-2; CDR3: CASSGVGYGYTF; DNA: TGTGCCAGCAGCGGGGTTGGCTATGGCTACACCTTC
D: TRBD1; V: TRBV20-1; size: .; J: TRBJ2-7; CDR3: CSARAGTGFGVRYEQYF; DNA: TGCAGTGCTAGGGCCGGGACAGGGTTTGGGGTGCGCTACGAGCAGTACTTC
D: .; V: TRBV29-1; size: many; J: TRBJ2-1; CDR3: CSVEHPWARDNEQFF; DNA: TGCAGCGTTGAACACCCCTGGGCCCGAGACAATGAGCAGTTCTTC
D: TRBD1; V: TRBV5-4; size: many; J: TRBJ2-7; CDR3: CASSLGTGILYEQYF; DNA: TGTGCCAGCAGCTTGGGGACAGGCATTCTCTACGAGCAGTACTTC
D: TRBD2; V: TRBV4-2; size: .; J: TRBJ2-5; CDR3: CASSQNGGNSGSRETQYF; DNA: TGTGCCAGCAGCCAAAATGGGGGTAACAGCGGGAGTAGAGAGACCCAGTACTTC
D: .; V: TRBV19; size: many; J: TRBJ1-2; CDR3: CASNRQGSNYGYTF; DNA: TGTGCCAGTAACAGGCAGGGAAGTAACTATGGCTACACCTTC
D: .; V: TRBV20-1; size: many; J: TRBJ2-1; CDR3: CSARSGVNEQFF; DNA: TGCAGTGCTAGGTCGGGGGTCAATGAGCAGTTCTTC
D: TRBD1; V: TRBV10-3; size: .; J: TRBJ1-2; CDR3: CAIGTDRGSYGYTF; DNA: TGTGCCATCGGGACGGACAGGGGAAGCTATGGCTACACCTTC
D: .; V: TRBV7-2; size: medium-sized; J: TRBJ2-4; CDR3: CASSSSSGLAKNIQYF; DNA: TGTGCCAGCAGCTCGAGTTCGGGGCTAGCCAAAAACATTCAGTACTTC
D: TRBD2; V: TRBV18; size: few; J: TRBJ2-7; CDR3: CASSPEIPREVNEQYF; DNA: TGTGCCAGCTCCCCCGAAATCCCCCGGGAGGTAAACGAGCAGTACTTC
D: TRBD1; V: TRBV20-1; size: few; J: TRBJ1-6; CDR3: CSARDRGGSGISPLHF; DNA: TGCAGTGCTAGAGACCGAGGGGGCTCGGGTATATCACCCCTCCACTTT
D: .; V: TRBV6-2/TRBV6-3; size: few; J: TRBJ2-1; CDR3: CASSYLEDYNEQFF; DNA: TGTGCCAGCAGTTACCTCGAGGACTACAATGAGCAGTTCTTC